This TCR beta chain was identified in a study of T cells in Graves' hyperthyroidism and ophthalmopathy. This clonotype showed up many times. The investigators amplified TCR beta CDR3 regions from RNA transcripts. The HTBI set primed first-round TCR CDR3 RT-PCR. TCRdb re-analysed the multiplex PCR reads in MiXCR, keeping a single row per CDR3 protein. The repertoire holds about 480,000 distinct CDR3 sequences, with around 14% as singletons. The germline V gene has CDR1 SGHAT and CDR2 FQNNGV. The CDR3 is 14 amino acids. The germline V and J ends were trimmed by 2 bases and 11 bases, with 18 bases remaining between them.

V gene TRBV11-2 combines with J gene TRBJ1-1; possible D gene TRBD1, 6 bases. The clonotype was recovered from a woman between 18 and 30 years old with Graves' hyperthyroidism. The sequenced sample consisted of blood. CDR3 residues: CASSLRGAGEMAFF. CDR3 in DNA: TGTGCCAGCAGCTTACGGGGGGCGGGTGAAATGGCTTTCTTT.